Described below is a single TCR beta chain sequence and its context. Its specificity is not known. The germline gives CDR1 MDHEN, CDR2 SYDVKM. The CDR3 loop spans 13 amino acids. V lost 7 bases to trimming and J lost 5 bases; unmatched junction nucleotides: 4. This sample stems from a study of cytomegalovirus exposure and HLA in healthy donors. Study results and caveats: Three CMV-associated chains were confirmed in vitro to be specific for CMV antigens. According to reports, the classifier identified cytomegalovirus status with high specificity and sensitivity. Analyzed later, association rates of TCRs varied across HLA loci, with DRB1 most and HLA-C fewest.

With 60 Vbeta and 13 Jbeta primers, the PCR was carried out. Data came from immunoSEQ multiplex PCR; TCRdb stores just in-frame clones and leaves some out. The top ten hold around 2% of the sample, which has around 140,000 clones, 75% to 85% seen once. Source material: PBMCs. The source of this sequence is a female donor in good health and CMV-seropositive. V usage is TRBV28 and J usage is TRBJ1-5; 8 bases map to TRBD1. DNA of the CDR3: TGTGCCAGCAAGCAGGGGGCTTATCAGCCCCAGCATTTT. Amino acid sequence: CASKQGAYQPQHF.